This T cell receptor beta chain is drawn from a study of cytomegalovirus exposure and HLA in healthy donors. For the study at large: Previous work identified roughly 120 million unique TCR beta sequences from 200 million or so T cells.

Unmatched junction bases numbered 4, after V lost 2 bases and J lost 3 bases. CDR1 and CDR2 from the germline V gene are KGHSH and LQKENI. The CDR3 spans 14 residues. A multiplex PCR was run with 60 Vbeta primers and 13 Jbeta primers. Libraries were prepared by immunoSEQ multiplex PCR; TCRdb keeps only in-frame clonotypes and omits some of them. The profile shows 100,000 to 150,000 clones, less than 80% of them singletons. Comment on this clone: This CDR3 is also generated by other DNA sequences in the sample.

The sample consisted of PBMCs. The gene calls are TRBV18 and TRBJ2-7, with 7 bases that match TRBD1. The sequence was obtained from a man aged 40-49 years in good health and CMV-seropositive. The DNA for the CDR3 is TGTGCCAGCTCACCAGGGACAGCCAACTACGAGCAGTACTTC. The encoded protein is CASSPGTANYEQYF.